The next 30 T cell receptor beta chains were all read from a single sample in a study of T cell changes during pregnancy in multiple sclerosis. Some clones are missing from TCRdb's copy, which holds only in-frame ones; the method was immunoSEQ multiplex PCR. The data contain approximately 41,000 clones, under 95% of them seen just once; the ten biggest clones take up 0.5% to 0.85%. Sequenced material: CD4+ T cells from peripheral blood mononuclear cells, taken in the second trimester of pregnancy. The receptors here all came from a female donor in good health, enrolled as a control in a pregnancy study.

This chain uses TRBV5-8 with TRBJ2-1, with TRBD1 matching 9 bases. This CDR3 contains 14 residues. Unmatched junction bases numbered 16, after V lost 5 bases and J lost 16 bases. From germline, CDR1 is SGHTS and CDR2 YDEGEE. This CDR3 is CASSPPGQGFIHFF. The CDR3 DNA reads as TGTGCCAGCAGTCCCCCGGGACAGGGTTTTATTCATTTCTTC.

V and J are TRBV6-5 and TRBJ1-3; D ambiguous. The germline V gene has CDR1 MNHEY and CDR2 SVGAGI. CDR3 length: 16 amino acids. V lost 0 bases and J 4 bases, leaving 13 bases between the germline ends. This chain's CDR3 is CASSYSTGGRGNTIYF. DNA for the CDR3: TGTGCCAGCAGTTACTCGACCGGAGGGAGAGGAAACACCATATATTTT.

The rearrangement joins TRBV18 to TRBJ1-4; D gene ambiguous. Germline V gives CDR1 KGHSH, CDR2 LQKENI. The CDR3 length is 13 residues. The V end was cut by 2 bases, the J end by 8 bases, with 9 bases between. The CDR3 DNA sequence: TGTGCCAGCTCACCATCGGGGTCCGAAAAACTGTTTTTT. Its protein product is CASSPSGSEKLFF.

This chain joins TRBV5-4 and TRBJ1-3, with TRBD1 matching 8 bases. The CDR3 spans 16 residues. Germline loops: CDR1 SGHNT, CDR2 YYREEE (reference sequence). The ends lost 0 bases at V and 2 bases at J; junction bases unmatched: 4. Written as DNA, the CDR3 is TGTGCCAGCAGCTTGGGGACAGGGCAGGCTGGAAACACCATATATTTT. The encoded protein is CASSLGTGQAGNTIYF.

The genes are TRBV7-2 and TRBJ2-1; 8 nucleotides match TRBD1. The J segment lost 2 bases and the V segment lost 2 bases, leaving 5 bases of the junction unmatched. The CDR3 has 16 amino acids. The germline V gene has CDR1 SGHTA and CDR2 FQGNSA. The DNA for the CDR3 is TGTGCCAGCAGCTTACTGTCAGGGGGCGCCTACAATGAGCAGTTCTTC. It codes for CASSLLSGGAYNEQFF.

This chain joins TRBV29-1 and TRBJ2-2; D may be TRBD2 (6 bases). V was clipped by 4 bases and J by 6 bases, with 12 bases between them. This CDR3 has 13 residues. In germline, CDR1 is SQVTM, CDR2 ANQGSEA. The CDR3: CSVARTSSGELFF. The DNA of the CDR3 is TGCAGCGTTGCTCGAACTAGCTCCGGGGAGCTGTTTTTT.

The gene calls are TRBV6-1 and TRBJ1-2; D possibly corresponds to TRBD1 (5 bases). CDR1 MNHNS and CDR2 SASEGT come from the germline V gene. Deletions cut 2 bases from V and 8 bases from J, with 15 bases between. The CDR3 has 14 amino acids. Here the CDR3 DNA reads TGTGCCAGCAGTGAAAGGAGCAGGGCGGGAGGCTACACCTTC. Translated, it gives CASSERSRAGGYTF.

The chain recombines TRBV28 with TRBJ1-5, with D unclear. Germline values: CDR1 MDHEN, CDR2 SYDVKM. CDR3 size: 10 residues. Trimming pared 4 bases from V and 9 bases from J, leaving 4 bases between. The CDR3 region has the DNA TGTGCCAGCAGTTGGGCGCCCCAGCATTTT. Protein: CASSWAPQHF.

J is TRBJ2-3 and V is TRBV5-6; weak D call: TRBD1 (5 bases). Germline CDR1 is SGHDT and CDR2 is YYEEEE. CDR3 length: 14 residues. V was cut by 4 bases and J by 3 bases, with 12 bases left in between. The CDR3 DNA reads TGTGCCAGCAGCCACGACAGCCTTACAGATACGCAGTATTTT. Residues: CASSHDSLTDTQYF.

The chain has TRBV5-4 and TRBJ1-4; the D is unclear. CDR3 length equals 13 residues. Germline V gene data show CDR1 as SGHNT and CDR2 as YYREEE (reference sequence). V lost 5 bases and J lost 7, with 12 bases in between. The CDR3 region has the DNA TGTGCCAGCAGTGACTATCGTGGTGAAAAACTGTTTTTT. This codes for CASSDYRGEKLFF.

The genes are TRBV4-2 and TRBJ2-5, with 8 bases aligning to TRBD1. TRBJ2-7 matches the DNA end more closely, so the J call is doubtful. CDR1 and CDR2 from the germline V gene are LGHNA and YNFKEQ. There are 19 residues in the CDR3. The DNA for the CDR3 is TGTGCCAGCAGCCAACGACAGGGGCCCAGTGTTGTGGGATCCTACGAGCAGTACTTC. Translating gives CASSQRQGPSVVGSYEQYF.

The rearrangement joins TRBV5-1 to TRBJ2-7; 10 bases are a match to TRBD1. V was pared by 4 bases and J by 3 bases, with 7 bases of the junction left unmatched. CDR3 length: 15 residues. Germline V CDR1 and CDR2: SGHRS, YFSETQ. In DNA, the CDR3 is TGCGCCAGCAGCACCACCGGGACAGGGGTCTACGAGCAGTACTTC. Its protein is CASSTTGTGVYEQYF.

This chain links TRBV11-2 with TRBJ1-2; a weak D match, TRBD1 (6 bases). The ends were cut back, 4 bases at V and 10 bases at J, with 16 bases in the middle. The CDR3 has 13 amino acids. From germline, CDR1 is SGHAT and CDR2 FQNNGV. The CDR3 DNA reads as TGTGCCAGCAGCTCCGGGCAGGGGATCGTCTACACCTTC. Translation gives CASSSGQGIVYTF.

This clone showed up just once. The rearrangement uses TRBV19 and TRBJ1-2, with 11 bases that match TRBD1. The CDR3 length is 15 residues. Germline assignment: CDR1 LNHDA and CDR2 SQIVND (reference sequence). V shed 6 bases, J shed 3 bases, and the junction held 6 bases outside the gene matches. CDR3 coding DNA: TGTGCCAGTAGGTGGACAGGGGGCTATGACTATGGCTACACCTTC. Encoded protein: CASRWTGGYDYGYTF.

The genes are TRBV28 and TRBJ1-2; no clear D. The CDR3 has 13 amino acids. The germline V gene has CDR1 MDHEN and CDR2 SYDVKM. V dropped 4 bases and J dropped 5 bases, with 11 bases sitting between them. The CDR3 sequence is CASSYYRDYGYTF. CDR3 coding DNA: TGTGCCAGCAGTTATTACAGAGATTATGGCTACACCTTC.

The chain uses TRBV5-1 and TRBJ1-2; the D gene is possibly TRBD1 (6 bases). The germline V and J ends were trimmed by 0 bases and 4 bases, with 13 bases remaining between them. The CDR3 sequence is 15 residues long. The germline V gene encodes CDR1 SGHRS and CDR2 YFSETQ. The CDR3 DNA reads TGCGCCAGCAGCTTGGAACAGGGAGGGGGCTATGGCTACACCTTC. It specifies CASSLEQGGGYGYTF.

The chain is built from TRBV28 and TRBJ1-2; a weak D match, TRBD1 (6 bases). Germline V gene data show CDR1 as MDHEN and CDR2 as SYDVKM. The length of the CDR3 is 15 residues. V dropped 2 bases and J dropped 3 bases, with 13 bases sitting between them. The CDR3 DNA sequence: TGTGCCAGCAGTTTAAGGGCAGGGGTAGACTATGGCTACACCTTC. This translates into CASSLRAGVDYGYTF.

This clone was found once. The chain carries TRBV7-2 and TRBJ1-2, with 7 positions matching TRBD1. CDR1 SGHTA and CDR2 FQGNSA come from the germline V gene. This CDR3 has 12 residues. V trimming: 7 bases; J trimming: 8 bases; junction bases outside the gene matches: 7. This CDR3 reads CASKDRVPGYTF. CDR3 bases: TGTGCCAGCAAAGACAGGGTCCCCGGCTACACCTTC.

The V and J genes are TRBV18 and TRBJ1-1, with D possibly matching TRBD1 (5 bases). The V end lost 4 bases, the J end lost 7 bases, and 16 bases lay between the germline ends. Germline V gives CDR1 KGHSH, CDR2 LQKENI. This CDR3 has 14 amino acids. Here the CDR3 reads CASSLLDSWIEAFF. The CDR3 bases are TGTGCCAGCTCACTGCTAGACAGCTGGATTGAAGCTTTCTTT.

The rearrangement uses TRBV14 and TRBJ2-5, with TRBD2 matching over 10 bases. Germline trimming cut 1 base from V and 3 bases from J; bases unmatched to any gene: 8. The CDR3 consists of 17 residues. Germline lookup yields CDR1 SGHDN and CDR2 FVKESK. The CDR3 reads CASSQGNLAGAEETQYF. In DNA form, the CDR3 reads TGTGCCAGCAGCCAAGGGAACCTAGCGGGGGCCGAAGAGACCCAGTACTTC.

This clone showed up just once. V and J are TRBV11-3 and TRBJ2-7; no clear D. V lost 0 bases and J 1 base, leaving 4 bases between the germline ends. CDR1 is SGHNT, CDR2 YENEEA, per germline. The CDR3 totals 13 residues. The CDR3 region is CASSLDGSYEQYF. CDR3 nucleotides: TGTGCCAGCAGCTTAGACGGGTCCTACGAGCAGTACTTC.

This clone was seen once. The chain uses TRBV5-1 and TRBJ1-5; 9 bases agree with TRBD1. This CDR3 spans 14 amino acids. After removal of 4 bases from V and 6 bases from J, the junction contained 5 bases not matched to a gene. From germline, CDR1 is SGHRS and CDR2 YFSETQ. In nucleotides, the CDR3 is TGCGCCAGCAGCCCACAGGGGGCTGGTCAGCCCCAGCATTTT. It yields the protein CASSPQGAGQPQHF.

In its sample, this clone was seen once. J is TRBJ2-3 and V is TRBV19; 8 nucleotides agree with TRBD2. Unmatched junction bases numbered 20, after V lost 3 bases and J lost 6 bases. The CDR3 has 19 residues. Germline values: CDR1 LNHDA, CDR2 SQIVND (reference sequence). CDR3 nucleotide sequence: TGTGCCAGTAGTATCGCTCGGGTGTCGAGCGGGGGCGGACGGGATACGCAGTATTTT. This encodes CASSIARVSSGGGRDTQYF.

In this sample, this clone turned up once. The junction does not match germline at one end; this may be a read error. This rearrangement joins TRBV5-5 to TRBJ2-5, with 10 bases identical to TRBD1. The CDR3 is 19 residues long. CDR1 and CDR2 from the germline V gene are SGHKS and YYEKEE (reference sequence). The CDR3 is CASSLDRGSMGTFQETQYF. In nucleotides, the CDR3 is TGTGCCAGCAGTTTGGACAGGGGGTCAATGGGTACCTTCCAAGAGACCCAGTACTTC. Full variable domain (remainder filled in from reference TRBV5-5 and TRBJ2-5): DAGVTQSPTHLIKTRGQQVTLRCSPISGHKSVSWYQQVLGQGPQFIFQYYEKEERGRGNFPDRFSARQFPNYSSELNVNALLLGDSALYLCASSLDRGSMGTFQETQYFGPGTRLLVL.

V usage is TRBV6-4 and J usage is TRBJ2-3; 7 positions agree with TRBD1. Germline trimming cut 5 bases from V and 5 bases from J; bases unmatched to any gene: 7. CDR3 length: 14 residues. Germline assignment: CDR1 MRHNA and CDR2 SNTAGT. The CDR3 sequence: CASSTGVWGDTQYF. DNA for the CDR3: TGTGCCAGCAGTACAGGGGTCTGGGGAGATACGCAGTATTTT.

The rearrangement joins TRBV7-2 to TRBJ2-3; TRBD2 might be the D (6 bases). This CDR3 is 15 amino acids long. V was clipped by 2 bases and J by 0 bases, with 9 bases between them. CDR1 is SGHTA and CDR2 is FQGNSA in the germline V gene. CDR3 residues: CASSLRLASTDTQYF. CDR3 in DNA: TGTGCCAGCAGCTTACGGCTAGCGAGCACAGATACGCAGTATTTT.

This clone was recorded once. The CDR3 nucleotides read TGCGCCAGCAGACCGGACAGGGCGTACTACACTGAAGCTTTCTTT. It translates to CASRPDRAYYTEAFF. The rearrangement joins TRBV4-1 to TRBJ1-1, with 8 nucleotides matching TRBD1. The CDR3 contains 15 residues. Germline V lookup: CDR1 MGHRA, CDR2 YSYEKL. Trimming took 6 bases from V and 3 from J; bases not matched to a gene: 9.

This chain links TRBV18 with TRBJ2-4; 11 nucleotides line up with TRBD1. J gave up 5 bases and V 5 bases, and 5 bases lay outside the gene matches. The CDR3 extends over 15 amino acids. Germline V gives CDR1 KGHSH, CDR2 LQKENI. CDR3 protein: CASSTGQGGQNIQYF. In DNA form, the CDR3 reads TGTGCCAGCTCAACGGGACAGGGGGGACAAAACATTCAGTACTTC.

The genes are TRBV2 and TRBJ1-5; D may be TRBD1 (5 bases). With 11 bases removed from V and 3 bases from J, the gap between germline ends came to 14 bases. The length of the CDR3 is 13 residues. CDR1 and CDR2 from the germline V gene are SNHLY and FYNNEI. The CDR3 is CASKTGINQPQHF. For the CDR3, the DNA is TGTGCCTCAAAAACAGGAATCAATCAGCCCCAGCATTTT.

This chain connects TRBV5-1 to TRBJ1-2; 9 positions match TRBD1. The germline V gene has CDR1 SGHRS and CDR2 YFSETQ. The trim removed 2 bases at V and 5 bases at J, leaving 4 bases unmatched. CDR3 size: 14 residues. DNA for the CDR3: TGCGCCAGCAGCTTAGGGGACAGGGCGTATGGCTACACCTTC. Its translation is CASSLGDRAYGYTF.